This TCR beta chain was observed in a study of T cell repertoires in cytomegalovirus infection. Study in general: Selected CMV epitopes included recently identified HLA-C-restricted ones as well as well-studied HLA-B-restricted ones. Public TCR beta signatures were indicative of both CMV infection and a matching HLA type.

Study-level results: In two of eight donors, the top clonotype was HLA-C-restricted CMV-specific. The cumulative frequency of public TCR beta families distinguished individuals who carried CMV together with the relevant HLA.

This clonotype has at least ten counts. Its antigen is unidentified. TCRdb reprocessed the reads via MiXCR and lists one record per CDR3 protein. The sample lists hundreds of thousands of distinct CDR3 sequences, roughly 36% occurring once. V was cut by 0 bases and J by 6 bases, with 4 bases left in between. The CDR3 sequence is 12 residues long. The germline V gene encodes CDR1 SGHVS and CDR2 FNYEAQ. This TCR was sampled from a human donor in good health (CMV status not recorded). Some clones in this sample may be carry-over from other donors' samples. This chain joins TRBV7-6 and TRBJ2-3; D remains unclear. The sequences come from cultured PBMCs, collected from culture after CMV antigen stimulation. The CDR3: CASSLAHDTQYF. The CDR3, as DNA: TGTGCCAGCAGCTTAGCCCATGATACGCAGTATTTT.